A selection of T cell receptor beta chains follows, all from one sample in a study of beta chain features in type 1 diabetes. Sequenced by immunoSEQ multiplex PCR; TCRdb stores in-frame clones only, minus some. This table has approximately 330,000 clones, 8% to 13% appearing once. The sample was naive CD4+ T cells from blood. All receptors derive from a woman between 25 and 40 years old in good health. The conserved cysteine and the conserved F or W are not part of the CDR3 here. The listing skips clone size in some rows; elsewhere it reads once, few, many or a size class.

J	V	size	CDR3
TRBJ2-2	TRBV30	few	AWSKTGVHTGELF
TRBJ1-3	TRBV5-4	.	ASSSRPGGTGNTIY
TRBJ2-7	TRBV7-2	.	ASSLGVPVSYEQY
TRBJ1-1	TRBV2	few	ASSGQGFRNTEAF
TRBJ2-7	TRBV28	few	ASNLASGYYEQY
TRBJ2-1	TRBV9	few	ASSVRGQAYSYNEQF
TRBJ2-1	TRBV6-5	few	ASSERYNEQF
TRBJ2-7	TRBV5-1	.	ASSFRREASYEQY
TRBJ2-7	TRBV4-1	few	ASSQDRAGATYEQY
TRBJ2-1	TRBV20-1	few	SADRVGEQF
TRBJ2-7	TRBV4-3	many	ASSQAGGGRAYEQY
TRBJ2-2	TRBV18	few	ASSPPSGANTGELF
TRBJ2-2	TRBV2	few	ASVSGSPGELF
TRBJ2-5	TRBV29-1	few	SARGAGRRETQY
TRBJ2-2	TRBV11-2	few	ASSRLAGEVGELF
TRBJ2-6	TRBV6-5	.	ASSQTGSGANVLT
TRBJ2-7	TRBV19	.	ASRRGSGIYEQY
TRBJ1-2	TRBV15	.	ATSRDRGQAVST
TRBJ1-5	TRBV28	.	ASSTGVDQPQH
TRBJ2-3	TRBV30	few	AWSRGKTSTDTQY